This record looks at one TCR beta chain sequence and its context. As yet, its antigen is unknown. These data come from a study of Ad26.COV2.S vaccination and SARS-CoV-2 variants. Across the whole study: Intramuscular Ad26.COV2.S doses were given once or twice, 56 days apart.

Germline lookup yields CDR1 SGHTA and CDR2 FQGNSA. Trimming cost V 2 bases and J 2 bases, with 4 bases left between them. The CDR3 consists of 13 residues. Treatment reported: roughly 20 received Ad26.COV2.S at low or high dose, single or two shots; roughly five received placebo; per-sample allocation not given. Repertoires come from day 63 after the first vaccine or placebo injection. Sequencing used immunoSEQ multiplex PCR; TCRdb keeps in-frame clones, though not all of them. The table shows 200,000 to 250,000 clones, with more than 75% occurring only once. Overall study results and limits: Total T cell responses may have been underestimated by the TCR breadth and depth analyses.

This sequence originates from a person between 18 and 65 years old who received the Ad26.COV2.S COVID-19 vaccine or a placebo. The material was peripheral blood, obtained in a trial of Ad26.COV2.S vaccine versus placebo. V gene TRBV7-2 combines with J gene TRBJ1-5; D remains unclear. As DNA, the CDR3 is TGTGCCAGCAGCTTATCCGGCAATCAGCCCCAGCATTTT. It is translated as CASSLSGNQPQHF.